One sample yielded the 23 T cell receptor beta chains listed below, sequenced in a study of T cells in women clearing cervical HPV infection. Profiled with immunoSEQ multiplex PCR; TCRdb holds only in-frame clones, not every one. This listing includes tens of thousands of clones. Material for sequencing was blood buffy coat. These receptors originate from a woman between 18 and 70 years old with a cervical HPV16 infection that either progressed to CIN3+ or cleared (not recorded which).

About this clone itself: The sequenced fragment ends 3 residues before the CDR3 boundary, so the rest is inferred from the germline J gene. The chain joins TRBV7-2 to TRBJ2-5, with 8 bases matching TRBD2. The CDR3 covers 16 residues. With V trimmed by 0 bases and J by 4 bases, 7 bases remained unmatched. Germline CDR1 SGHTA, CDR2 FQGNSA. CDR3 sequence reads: CASSLAGAGVVETQYF. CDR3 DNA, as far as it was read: TGTGCCAGCAGCTTAGCCGGAGCGGGAGTAGTAGAGACC.

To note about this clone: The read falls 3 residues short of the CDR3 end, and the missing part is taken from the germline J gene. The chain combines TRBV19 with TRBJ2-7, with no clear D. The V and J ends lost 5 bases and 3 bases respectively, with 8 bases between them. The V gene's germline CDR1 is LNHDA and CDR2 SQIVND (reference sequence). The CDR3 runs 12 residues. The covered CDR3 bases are TGTGCCAGTAGTCCAGGCCGCTACGAG. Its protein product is CASSPGRYE. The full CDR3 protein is CASSPGRYEQYF. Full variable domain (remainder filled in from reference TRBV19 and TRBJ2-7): DGGITQSPKYLFRKEGQNVTLSCEQNLNHDAMYWYRQDPGQGLRLIYYSQIVNDFQKGDIAEGYSVSREKKESFPLTVTSAQKNPTAFYLCASSPGRYEQYFGPGTRLTVT.

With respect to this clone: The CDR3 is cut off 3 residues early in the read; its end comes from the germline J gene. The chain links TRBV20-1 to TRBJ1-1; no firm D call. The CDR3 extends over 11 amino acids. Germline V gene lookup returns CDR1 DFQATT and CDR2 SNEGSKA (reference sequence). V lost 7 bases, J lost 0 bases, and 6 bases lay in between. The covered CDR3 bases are TGCAGTGTGTTAGTGAACACTGAA. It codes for CSVLVNTE. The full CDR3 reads CSVLVNTEAFF.

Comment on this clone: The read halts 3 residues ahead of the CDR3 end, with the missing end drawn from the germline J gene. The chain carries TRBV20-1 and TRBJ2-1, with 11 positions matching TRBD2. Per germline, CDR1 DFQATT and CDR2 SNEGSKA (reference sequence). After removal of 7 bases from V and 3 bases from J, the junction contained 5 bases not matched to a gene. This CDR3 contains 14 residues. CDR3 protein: CSVGTSGVYNEQFF. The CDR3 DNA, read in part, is TGCAGTGTGGGGACTAGCGGCGTCTACAATGAG.

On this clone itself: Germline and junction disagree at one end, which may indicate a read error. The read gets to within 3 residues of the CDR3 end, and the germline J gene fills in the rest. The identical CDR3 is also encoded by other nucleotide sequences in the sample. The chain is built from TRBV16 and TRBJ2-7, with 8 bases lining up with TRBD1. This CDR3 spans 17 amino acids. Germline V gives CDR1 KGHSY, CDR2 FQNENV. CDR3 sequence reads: CASSQSGQGARSSEQYF. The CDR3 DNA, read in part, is TGTGCCAGCAGCCAATCGGGCCAGGGGGCCCGCTCCTCCGAG.

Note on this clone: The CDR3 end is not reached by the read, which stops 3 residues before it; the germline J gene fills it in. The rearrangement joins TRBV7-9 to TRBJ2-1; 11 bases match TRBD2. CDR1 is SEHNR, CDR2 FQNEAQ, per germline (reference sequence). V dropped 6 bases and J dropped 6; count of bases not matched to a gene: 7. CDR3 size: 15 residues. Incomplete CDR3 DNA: TGTGCCAGCAGGCCTACTAGCGGGGGCCCCAATGAG. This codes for CASRPTSGGPNE. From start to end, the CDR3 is CASRPTSGGPNEQFF.

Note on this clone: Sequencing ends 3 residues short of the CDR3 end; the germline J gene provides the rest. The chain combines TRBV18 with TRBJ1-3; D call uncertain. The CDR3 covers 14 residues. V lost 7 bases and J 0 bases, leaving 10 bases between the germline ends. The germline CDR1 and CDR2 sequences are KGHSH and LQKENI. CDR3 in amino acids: CASFMGISGNTIYF. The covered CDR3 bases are TGTGCCAGCTTCATGGGCATCTCTGGAAACACC.

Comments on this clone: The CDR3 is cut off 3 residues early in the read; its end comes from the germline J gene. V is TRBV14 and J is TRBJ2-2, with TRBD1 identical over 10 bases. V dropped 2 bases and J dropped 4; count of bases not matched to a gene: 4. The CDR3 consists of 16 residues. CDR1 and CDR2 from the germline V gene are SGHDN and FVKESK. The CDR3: CASSQTGTGATGELFF. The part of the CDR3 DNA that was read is TGTGCCAGCAGCCAAACCGGGACAGGGGCCACCGGGGAG.

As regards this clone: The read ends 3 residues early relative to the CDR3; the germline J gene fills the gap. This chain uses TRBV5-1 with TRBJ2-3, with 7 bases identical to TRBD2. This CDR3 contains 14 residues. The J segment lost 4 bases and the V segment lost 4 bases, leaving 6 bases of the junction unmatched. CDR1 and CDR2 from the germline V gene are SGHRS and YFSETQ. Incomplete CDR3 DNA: TGCGCCAGCAGCCCTGGGGGGGTGGCAGATACG. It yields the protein CASSPGGVADT. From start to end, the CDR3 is CASSPGGVADTQYF.

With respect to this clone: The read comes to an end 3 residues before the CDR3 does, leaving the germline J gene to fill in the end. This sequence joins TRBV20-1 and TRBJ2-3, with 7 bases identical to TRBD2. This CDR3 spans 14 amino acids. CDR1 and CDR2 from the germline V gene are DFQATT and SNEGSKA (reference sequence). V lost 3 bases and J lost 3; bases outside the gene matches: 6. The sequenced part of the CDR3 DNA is TGCAGTGCTAGCTTGGCGGGGGTGACAGATACG. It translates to CSASLAGVTDT. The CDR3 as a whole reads CSASLAGVTDTQYF.

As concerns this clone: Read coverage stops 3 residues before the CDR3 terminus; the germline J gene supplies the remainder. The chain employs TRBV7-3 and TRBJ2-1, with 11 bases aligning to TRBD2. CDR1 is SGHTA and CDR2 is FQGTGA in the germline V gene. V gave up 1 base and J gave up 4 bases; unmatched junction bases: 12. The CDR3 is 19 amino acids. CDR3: CASSLIEGSSGRSYNEQFF. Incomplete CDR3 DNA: TGTGCCAGCAGCTTAATTGAGGGATCTAGCGGGAGGTCATACAATGAG.

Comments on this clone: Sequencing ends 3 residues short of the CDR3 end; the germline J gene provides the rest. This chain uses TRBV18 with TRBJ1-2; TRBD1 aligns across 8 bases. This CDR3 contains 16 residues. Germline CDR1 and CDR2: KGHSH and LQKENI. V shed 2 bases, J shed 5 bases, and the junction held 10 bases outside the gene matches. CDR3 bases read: TGTGCCAGCTCACCAGATGTAGGACAGGGATGGTATGGC. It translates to CASSPDVGQGWYG. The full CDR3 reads CASSPDVGQGWYGYTF.

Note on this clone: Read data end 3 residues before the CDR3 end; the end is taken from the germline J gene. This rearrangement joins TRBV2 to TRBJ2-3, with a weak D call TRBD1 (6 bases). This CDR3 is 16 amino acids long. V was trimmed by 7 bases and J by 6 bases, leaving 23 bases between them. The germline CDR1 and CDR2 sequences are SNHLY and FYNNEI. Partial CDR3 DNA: TGTGCCAGCAATCCAAATGTGGGGGCGGTCGGCGATACG. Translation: CASNPNVGAVGDT. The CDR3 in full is CASNPNVGAVGDTQYF. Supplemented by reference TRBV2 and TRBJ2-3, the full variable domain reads EPEVTQTPSHQVTQMGQEVILRCVPISNHLYFYWYRQILGQKVEFLVSFYNNEISEKSEIFDDQFSVERPDGSNFTLKIRSTKLEDSAMYFCASNPNVGAVGDTQYFGPGTRLTVL.

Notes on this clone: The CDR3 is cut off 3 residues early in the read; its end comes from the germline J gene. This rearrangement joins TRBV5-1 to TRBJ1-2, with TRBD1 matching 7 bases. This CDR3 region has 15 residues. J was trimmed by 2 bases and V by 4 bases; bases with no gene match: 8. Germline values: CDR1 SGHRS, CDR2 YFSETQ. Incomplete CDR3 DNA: TGCGCCAGCAGCCCGACAGGGTGGGAGAACTATGGC. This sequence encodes CASSPTGWENYG. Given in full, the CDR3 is CASSPTGWENYGYTF. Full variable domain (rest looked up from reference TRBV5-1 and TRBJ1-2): KAGVTQTPRYLIKTRGQQVTLSCSPISGHRSVSWYQQTPGQGLQFLFEYFSETQRNKGNFPGRFSGRQFSNSRSEMNVSTLELGDSALYLCASSPTGWENYGYTFGSGTRLTVV.

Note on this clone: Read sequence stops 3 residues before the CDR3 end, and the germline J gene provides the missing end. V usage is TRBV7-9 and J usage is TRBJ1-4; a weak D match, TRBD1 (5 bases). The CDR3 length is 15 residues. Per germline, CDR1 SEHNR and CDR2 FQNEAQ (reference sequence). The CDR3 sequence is CASSLWEAGANVLFF. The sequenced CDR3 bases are TGTGCCAGCAGCTTATGGGAAGCTGGGGCCAACGTA.

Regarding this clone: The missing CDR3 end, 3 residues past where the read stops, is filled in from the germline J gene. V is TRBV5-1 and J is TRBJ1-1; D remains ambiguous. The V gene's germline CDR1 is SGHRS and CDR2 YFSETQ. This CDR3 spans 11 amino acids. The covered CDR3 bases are TGCGCCAGCAGCTTGGGCGCTCAA. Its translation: CASSLGAQ. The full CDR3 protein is CASSLGAQAFF.

The CDR3 loop is CSARDPGRGTEAFF. CDR3 DNA (partial): TGCAGTGCTAGAGATCCTGGGAGGGGCACTGAA. J is TRBJ1-1 and V is TRBV20-1, with a weak D call TRBD1 (5 bases). The read gets to within 3 residues of the CDR3 end, and the germline J gene fills in the rest. The CDR3 length is 14 residues. Looked up from germline, CDR1 is DFQATT and CDR2 is SNEGSKA (reference sequence). The V and J ends lost 0 bases and 4 bases respectively, with 12 bases between them.

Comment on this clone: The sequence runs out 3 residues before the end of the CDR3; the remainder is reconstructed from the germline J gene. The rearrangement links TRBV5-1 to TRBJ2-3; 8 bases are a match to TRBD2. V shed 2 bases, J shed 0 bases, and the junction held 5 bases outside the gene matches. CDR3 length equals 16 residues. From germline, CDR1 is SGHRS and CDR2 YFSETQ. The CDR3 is CASSFSGDPSTDTQYF. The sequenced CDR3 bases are TGCGCCAGCAGCTTTAGCGGGGACCCTAGCACAGATACG.

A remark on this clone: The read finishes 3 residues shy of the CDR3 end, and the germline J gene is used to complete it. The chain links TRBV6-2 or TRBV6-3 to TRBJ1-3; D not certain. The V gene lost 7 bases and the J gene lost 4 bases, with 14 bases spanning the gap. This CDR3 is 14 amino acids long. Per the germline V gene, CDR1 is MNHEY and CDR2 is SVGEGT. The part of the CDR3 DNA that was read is TGTGCCAGCACCCCGGAGAGAGCGGGAAACACC. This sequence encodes CASTPERAGNT. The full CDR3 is CASTPERAGNTIYF.

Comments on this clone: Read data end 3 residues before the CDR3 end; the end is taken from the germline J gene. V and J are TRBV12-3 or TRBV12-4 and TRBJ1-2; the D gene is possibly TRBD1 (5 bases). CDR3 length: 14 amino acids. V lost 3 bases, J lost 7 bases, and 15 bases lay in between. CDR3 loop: CASSFIQDEFGYTF. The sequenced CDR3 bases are TGTGCCAGCAGTTTTATACAGGATGAATTTGGC.

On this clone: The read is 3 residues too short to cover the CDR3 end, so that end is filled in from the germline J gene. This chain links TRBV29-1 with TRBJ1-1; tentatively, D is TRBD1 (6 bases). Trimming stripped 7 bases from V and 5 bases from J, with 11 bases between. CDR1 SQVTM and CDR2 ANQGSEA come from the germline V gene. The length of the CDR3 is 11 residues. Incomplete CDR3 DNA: TGCAGCGGGGGGGGCCGAACTGAA. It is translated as CSGGGRTE. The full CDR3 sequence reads CSGGGRTEAFF.

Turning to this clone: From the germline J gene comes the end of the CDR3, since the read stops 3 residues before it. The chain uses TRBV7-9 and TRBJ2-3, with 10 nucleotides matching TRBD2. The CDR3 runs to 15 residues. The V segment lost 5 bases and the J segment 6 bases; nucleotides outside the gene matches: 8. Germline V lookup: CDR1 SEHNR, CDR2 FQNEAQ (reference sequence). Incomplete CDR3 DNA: TGTGCCAGCAGCCCGCCGGGACTAGCGTTGGATACG. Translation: CASSPPGLALDT. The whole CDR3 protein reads CASSPPGLALDTQYF.

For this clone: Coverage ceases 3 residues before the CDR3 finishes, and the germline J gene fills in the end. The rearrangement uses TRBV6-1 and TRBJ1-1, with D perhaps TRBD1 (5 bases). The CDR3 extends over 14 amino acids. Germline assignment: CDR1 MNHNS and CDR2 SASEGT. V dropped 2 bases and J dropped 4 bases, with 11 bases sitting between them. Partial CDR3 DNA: TGTGCCAGCAGTGAACTGGCAGGGAGCACTGAA. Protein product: CASSELAGSTE. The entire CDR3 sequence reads CASSELAGSTEAFF.